This T cell receptor beta chain was captured in a study of Graves' ophthalmopathy and Graves' hyperthyroidism. As to this clonotype: One end of the junction is discordant with germline, which a read error may explain.

The CDR3 has 15 amino acids. The germline V gene encodes CDR1 SEHNR and CDR2 FQNEAQ (reference sequence). Patients with other autoimmune diseases, uncontrolled infections, pregnancy or lactation were excluded. Using RNA transcripts, the TCR beta CDR3 regions were amplified. The library came from an HTBI-primed first-round RT-PCR and a second-round multiplex PCR. TCRdb itself ran the multiplex PCR reads through MiXCR, one entry per CDR3 protein. The data contain fewer than 350,000 distinct CDR3 sequences, about a sixth of them singletons. The sequencing sample was made of peripheral blood. The chain carries TRBV7-9 and TRBJ1-2, with D perhaps TRBD1 (5 bases). The TCR originated in an adult man with Graves' ophthalmopathy. CDR3 sequence: CASSRDIARVDGYIF. The CDR3 bases are TGTGCCAGCAGCCGGGATATCGCCAGGGTGGATGGCTACATCTTC.